This T cell receptor beta chain was recorded in a study of graft-versus-host responses after intestinal transplantation. Study-wide context: Multivisceral, liver-intestinal, or isolated intestinal transplants were performed in recipients. Tacrolimus and steroids were given for two to three years to all recipients after anti-thymocyte globulin induction.

The CDR3 covers 17 residues. Trimming cost V 0 bases and J 0 bases, with 11 bases left between them. Germline-derived CDR1 and CDR2 are MGHRA and YSYEKL. Sequencing was performed with immunoSEQ multiplex PCR; in TCRdb, only in-frame clones are kept and a portion is missing. The table records about 21,000 clones, about 57% of them present only once. Notes on the study in general: Early declines in HvG clones that occurred post-transplant were associated with peak circulating GvH clone levels. GvH clonotypes were identified within recipient marrow, with a subset emerging first in ileum or blood.

The sequencing here drew on alloreactive CD4+ T cells from a mixed lymphocyte reaction culture, taken before intestinal transplant. Subset here: CFSE-low proliferating T cells sorted from approximately 6-day pre-transplant mixed lymphocyte reaction (GvH or HvG direction). The sequence was collected from a human patient who received an intestinal transplant. This sequence joins TRBV4-1 and TRBJ2-2, with D maybe TRBD1 (5 bases). DNA of the CDR3: TGCGCCAGCAGCCAAGATAGACAGAGTACGAACACCGGGGAGCTGTTTTTT. Amino acid sequence: CASSQDRQSTNTGELFF.